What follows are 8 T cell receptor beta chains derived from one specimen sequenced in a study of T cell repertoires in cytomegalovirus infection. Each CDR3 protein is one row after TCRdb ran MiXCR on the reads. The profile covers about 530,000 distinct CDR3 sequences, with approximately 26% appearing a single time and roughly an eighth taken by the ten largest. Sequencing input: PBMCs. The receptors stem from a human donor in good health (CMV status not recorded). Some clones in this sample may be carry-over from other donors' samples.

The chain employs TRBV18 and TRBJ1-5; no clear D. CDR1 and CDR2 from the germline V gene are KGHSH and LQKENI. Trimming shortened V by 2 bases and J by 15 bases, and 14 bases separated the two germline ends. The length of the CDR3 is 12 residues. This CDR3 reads CASSPGPMEVHF. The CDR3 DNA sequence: TGTGCCAGCTCACCAGGGCCGATGGAGGTGCATTTT.

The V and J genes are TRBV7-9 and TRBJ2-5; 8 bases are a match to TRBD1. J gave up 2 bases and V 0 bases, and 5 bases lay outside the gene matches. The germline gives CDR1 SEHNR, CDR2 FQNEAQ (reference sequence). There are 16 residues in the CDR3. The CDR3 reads CASSLAGWTGQETQYF. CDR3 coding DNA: TGTGCCAGCAGCTTAGCCGGCTGGACAGGGCAAGAGACCCAGTACTTC.

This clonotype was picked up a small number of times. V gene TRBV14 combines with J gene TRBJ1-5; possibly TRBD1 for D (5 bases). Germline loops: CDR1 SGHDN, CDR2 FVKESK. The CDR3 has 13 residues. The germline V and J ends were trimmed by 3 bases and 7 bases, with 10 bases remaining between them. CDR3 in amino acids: CASSQYSGQPQHF. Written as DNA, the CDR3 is TGTGCCAGCAGCCAGTACTCAGGGCAGCCCCAGCATTTT. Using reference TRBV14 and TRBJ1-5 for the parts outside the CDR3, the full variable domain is EAGVTQFPSHSVIEKGQTVTLRCDPISGHDNLYWYRRVMGKEIKFLLHFVKESKQDESGMPNNRFLAERTGGTYSTLKVQPAELEDSGVYFCASSQYSGQPQHFGDGTRLSIL.

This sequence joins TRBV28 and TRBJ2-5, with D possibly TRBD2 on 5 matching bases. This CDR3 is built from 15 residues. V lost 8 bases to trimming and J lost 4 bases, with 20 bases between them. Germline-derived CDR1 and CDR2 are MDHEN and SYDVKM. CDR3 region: CASRNRAGSGETQYF. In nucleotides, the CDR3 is TGTGCCAGCCGGAATAGGGCGGGTTCGGGAGAGACCCAGTACTTC.

The CDR3 DNA reads TGTGCCAGCAGTTTGATCGGCCAGATCAATCAGCCCCAGCATTTT. Its translation is CASSLIGQINQPQHF. The chain uses TRBV28 and TRBJ1-5; no reliable D call. The germline V gene has CDR1 MDHEN and CDR2 SYDVKM. Trimming shortened V by 3 bases and J by 3 bases, and 12 bases separated the two germline ends. The CDR3 loop spans 15 amino acids.

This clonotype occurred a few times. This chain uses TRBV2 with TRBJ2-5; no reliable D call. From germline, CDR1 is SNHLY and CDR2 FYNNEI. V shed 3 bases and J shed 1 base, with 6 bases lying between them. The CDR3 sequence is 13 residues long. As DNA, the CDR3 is TGTGCCAGCAGTGAGGTACTCCAAGAGACCCAGTACTTC. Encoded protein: CASSEVLQETQYF. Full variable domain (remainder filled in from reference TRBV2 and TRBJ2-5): EPEVTQTPSHQVTQMGQEVILRCVPISNHLYFYWYRQILGQKVEFLVSFYNNEISEKSEIFDDQFSVERPDGSNFTLKIRSTKLEDSAMYFCASSEVLQETQYFGPGTRLLVL.

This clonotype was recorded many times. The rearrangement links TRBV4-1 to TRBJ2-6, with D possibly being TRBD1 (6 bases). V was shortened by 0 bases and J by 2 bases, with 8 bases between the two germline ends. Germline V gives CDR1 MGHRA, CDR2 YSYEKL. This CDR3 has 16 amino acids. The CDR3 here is CASSQDEGAGANVLTF. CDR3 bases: TGCGCCAGCAGCCAAGATGAGGGGGCTGGGGCCAACGTCCTGACTTTC.

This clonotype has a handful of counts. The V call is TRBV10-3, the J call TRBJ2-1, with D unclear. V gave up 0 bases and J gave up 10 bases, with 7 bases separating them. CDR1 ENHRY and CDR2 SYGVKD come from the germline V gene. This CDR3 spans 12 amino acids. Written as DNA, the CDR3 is TGTGCCATCAGTGAGTCGACGTGGGAGCAGTTCTTC. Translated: CAISESTWEQFF.